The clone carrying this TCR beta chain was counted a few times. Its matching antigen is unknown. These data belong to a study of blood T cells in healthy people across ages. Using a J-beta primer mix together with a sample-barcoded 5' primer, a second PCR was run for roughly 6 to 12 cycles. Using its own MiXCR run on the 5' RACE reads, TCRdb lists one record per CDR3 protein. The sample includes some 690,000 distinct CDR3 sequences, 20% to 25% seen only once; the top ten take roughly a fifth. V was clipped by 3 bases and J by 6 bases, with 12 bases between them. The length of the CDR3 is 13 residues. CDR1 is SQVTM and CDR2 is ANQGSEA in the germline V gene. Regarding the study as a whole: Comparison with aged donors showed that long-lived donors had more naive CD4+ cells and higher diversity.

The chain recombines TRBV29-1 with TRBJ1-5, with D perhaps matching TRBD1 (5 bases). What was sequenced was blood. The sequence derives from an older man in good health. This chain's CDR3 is CSVDSGDGQPQHF. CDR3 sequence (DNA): TGCAGCGTTGATTCGGGGGACGGTCAGCCCCAGCATTTT.